What follows are 24 T cell receptor beta chains derived from one specimen sequenced in a study of tumor and adjacent non-tumor tissue in lung cancer. Three rounds of nested PCR, following a modified ARM-PCR protocol, produced the TCRbeta library. MiXCR was run by TCRdb on the multiplex PCR reads, yielding one entry per CDR3 protein. The repertoire consists of 60,000 to 100,000 distinct CDR3 sequences, with over 60% occurring once and the leading ten covering under 50%. RNA was extracted from bulk tissue without any cell sorting. Distant lung tissue was collected more than 3 cm away from the tumor edge. Sequenced input: distant non-tumor lung tissue. The receptors here all came from a man aged 70 or older with non-small cell lung cancer.

The table lists this clonotype with a count of one. A read error may produce the germline difference seen at one junction end. The chain joins TRBV11-2 to TRBJ1-1; no firm D call. There are 16 residues in the CDR3. Germline values: CDR1 SGHAT, CDR2 FQNNGV. The CDR3 reads CASILVEMGINTEAFF. CDR3 in DNA: TGTGCCAGCATCTTAGTGGAGATGGGGATAAACACTGAAGCTTTCTTT.

As regards this clonotype: Germline and junction disagree at one end, which may indicate a read error. The V gene is TRBV6-1, the J gene TRBJ1-3; no clear D. This CDR3 is 15 amino acids long. Germline V gene data show CDR1 as MNHNS and CDR2 as SASEGT. The CDR3 region is CTSGSRITSGNTIYF. In nucleotides, the CDR3 is TGTACCAGCGGCTCCAGGATAACTTCTGGAAACACCATATATTTT.

This clonotype came up a few times. The chain couples TRBV11-2 to TRBJ2-7; D possibly uses TRBD1 or TRBD2 (5 bases each). The germline V and J ends were trimmed by 2 bases and 2 bases, with 13 bases remaining between them. This CDR3 has 15 amino acids. Germline lookup yields CDR1 SGHAT and CDR2 FQNNGV. CDR3 sequence reads: CASSLNQGATYEQYF. CDR3 in DNA: TGTGCCAGCAGCTTAAATCAGGGAGCCACCTACGAGCAGTACTTC.

This clonotype appeared a single time. An end of the junction differs from the germline gene, which may be a read error. The chain uses TRBV5-5 and TRBJ1-1; 7 bases are shared with TRBD1. The CDR3 is 14 amino acids. The germline CDR1 and CDR2 sequences are SGHKS and YYEKEE (reference sequence). The chain's CDR3 is CASSRTGVNTEALF. CDR3 DNA: TGTGCCAGTAGCAGGACAGGTGTGAACACTGAAGCTCTCTTT.

The CDR3 protein is CASSRTLAGEGDDLYF. In DNA, the CDR3 is TGCGCCAGTAGCAGGACACTAGCGGGAGAGGGGGACGACCTGTACTTC. V and J are TRBV4-1 and TRBJ2-7, with 11 bases matching TRBD2. Germline trimming cut 9 bases from V and 12 bases from J; bases unmatched to any gene: 22. CDR1 is MGHRA and CDR2 is YSYEKL in the germline V gene. The CDR3 is made up of 16 amino acids.

With regard to this clonotype: Relative to the germline gene, one junction end is altered; a read error may explain this. The DNA of the CDR3 is TGTGTCAGCAGCCCCGGGACAGGGCCCTCCTACGAGCAATACTTC. It codes for CVSSPGTGPSYEQYF. V usage is TRBV11-2 and J usage is TRBJ2-7; TRBD1 matches at 9 bases. This CDR3 is built from 15 residues. Germline V CDR1 and CDR2: SGHAT, FQNNGV.

Turning to this clonotype: The junction shows a germline mismatch at one end, possibly a read error. This chain links TRBV4-1 with TRBJ1-1, with unresolved D. Per the germline V gene, CDR1 is MGHRA and CDR2 is YSYEKL. The CDR3 covers 15 residues. The CDR3 is CASSQGEGWNTEAFF. DNA of the CDR3: TGCGCCAGCAGCCAAGGAGAGGGCTGGAACACTGAAGCCTTCTTT.

As regards this clonotype: It is likely a read error, because the conserved phenylalanine at the end of the CDR3 is missing. V usage is TRBV4-2 and J usage is TRBJ2-7; no definite D call. Germline V lookup: CDR1 LGHNA, CDR2 YNFKEQ. This CDR3 spans 15 amino acids. The CDR3 nucleotides are TGTGCCAGCAGCCTTGGCGCAGGTAGCTCCTACGACCAGTACTCC. This codes for CASSLGAGSSYDQYS.

As to this clonotype: In this CDR3 the conserved last residue, phenylalanine or tryptophan, is missing, so a read error is likely. The chain uses TRBV12-3 or TRBV12-4 and TRBJ2-3; maybe TRBD2 (5 bases). V lost 9 bases, J lost 6 bases, and 16 bases lay in between. The CDR3 sequence is 13 residues long. This chain's CDR3 is CASRGTVGDTQYC. CDR3 DNA sequence: TGTGCCAGTCGGGGAACCGTTGGGGATACGCAGTATTGC.

About this clonotype: One base away lies a much larger clone, so this may be a sequencing read error. The genes are TRBV6-6 and TRBJ1-2; D call uncertain. The V and J ends lost 0 bases and 13 bases respectively, with 18 bases between them. The CDR3 runs to 14 residues. Germline V gene data show CDR1 as MNHNY and CDR2 as SVGAGI (reference sequence). This CDR3 is CASSYSRNETSLTF. DNA for the CDR3: TGTGCCAGCAGTTACTCGAGGAATGAGACATCCCTCACCTTC.

For this clonotype: One junction end disagrees with the germline gene, perhaps due to a read error. The J gene is TRBJ2-7, the V gene TRBV5-4; D is possibly TRBD1 (5 bases). Germline lookup yields CDR1 SGHNT and CDR2 YYREEE (reference sequence). This CDR3 has 18 residues. CDR3 DNA: TGTGCCAGCAGCTTGGCTCTAGGGGCGCAGCCAACATCCTACGAGCAGTATTTC. The encoded protein is CASSLALGAQPTSYEQYF.

Concerning this clonotype itself: The germline gene is not matched at one end of the junction; a read error may be the cause. This chain connects TRBV29-1 to TRBJ2-5, with 13 bases fitting TRBD2. The CDR3 consists of 18 residues. Germline V gives CDR1 SQVTM, CDR2 ANQGSEA. The CDR3 sequence: CSVEFYWTSGGKEETQYF. DNA for the CDR3: TGCAGCGTTGAATTCTATTGGACTAGCGGGGGCAAAGAAGAGACCCAGTATTTC. The full variable domain, its missing parts supplied by reference TRBV29-1 and TRBJ2-5, is SAVISQKPSRDICQRGTSLTIQCQVDSQVTMMFWYRQQPGQSLTLIATANQGSEATYESGFVIDKFPISRPNLTFSTLTVSNMSPEDSSIYLCSVEFYWTSGGKEETQYFGPGTRLLVL.

Turning to this clonotype: It may be a read error: a sequence one base away is much more abundant. J is TRBJ1-5 and V is TRBV5-5, with D unclear. Germline V gives CDR1 SGHKS, CDR2 YYEKEE (reference sequence). Trimming stripped 0 bases from V and 1 base from J, with 2 bases between. The CDR3 has 13 amino acids. The CDR3 is CASSLESNQPQHF. In DNA, the CDR3 is TGTGCCAGCAGCTTGGAGAGCAATCAGCCCCAGCATTTT.

Only a few counts were recorded for this clonotype. This clone may be a read error of a much larger clone one base away. The CDR3: CASSSGPPGLMANEKLFF. The DNA of the CDR3 is TGTGCCAGCAGCTCCGGGCCACCGGGTCTGATGGCTAATGAAAAACTGTTTTTT. The V gene is TRBV12-3 or TRBV12-4, the J gene TRBJ1-4; no reliable D call. Between the trimmed V and J ends, which lost 6 bases and 3 bases, there was a span of 23 bases. The CDR3 is 18 amino acids.

This sequence joins TRBV11-2 and TRBJ2-3; no clear D gene. Germline V lookup: CDR1 SGHAT, CDR2 FQNNGV. The V end was cut by 8 bases, the J end by 4 bases, with 16 bases between. The CDR3 spans 14 residues. The CDR3 bases are TGTGCCAGCGGCTCACATAGGTTCTCAGATACGCAGTATTTT. It is translated as CASGSHRFSDTQYF.

Concerning this clonotype itself: One junction end does not reproduce the germline sequence, and a read error may be involved. The genes are TRBV5-1 and TRBJ2-7; no definite D call. This CDR3 is built from 16 residues. Germline V gene sequence: CDR1 SGHRS, CDR2 YFSETQ. CDR3 amino acids: CASSLESSNNAYERYF. DNA of the CDR3: TGCGCCAGCAGCTTGGAGTCCTCCAATAACGCCTACGAGCGGTACTTC.

The table lists this clonotype with a count of one. This may be a read error, as it is one base from a much larger clone. The rearrangement uses TRBV28 and TRBJ2-7; D gene unclear. The DNA end favors TRBJ2-1, so the J call may be wrong. The CDR3 consists of 15 residues. Looked up from germline, CDR1 is MDHEN and CDR2 is SYDVKM. The CDR3: CASRNPSGPSDEQFF. The CDR3, as DNA: TGTGCCAGCAGAAATCCCTCCGGGCCCTCGGATGAGCAGTTCTTC.

With respect to this clonotype: This could be a read error, since a much larger clone is one nucleotide away. The rearrangement links TRBV6-5 to TRBJ1-5, with TRBD1 as a possible D gene (5 bases). The CDR3 sequence is 15 residues long. V was pared by 6 bases and J by 7 bases, with 19 bases between. In germline, CDR1 is MNHEY, CDR2 SVGAGI. The CDR3 protein is CASRGGGTDKQPQHF. The CDR3 DNA sequence: TGTGCCAGCAGGGGGGGAGGGACGGACAAACAGCCCCAGCATTTT.

Only a few counts were recorded for this clonotype. V is TRBV30 and J is TRBJ1-1, with D maybe TRBD1 (5 bases). This CDR3 comprises 14 residues. CDR1 is GTSNPN, CDR2 SVGIG, per germline (reference sequence). Trimming removed 5 bases from V and 1 base from J, with 14 bases in between. Here the CDR3 DNA reads TGTGCCTGGTTACGGGACGTACGGAACACTGAAGCTTTCTTT. Amino acids: CAWLRDVRNTEAFF.

This clonotype was seen ten or more times. J is TRBJ1-4 and V is TRBV4-2; no firm D call. Germline V gene lookup returns CDR1 LGHNA and CDR2 YNFKEQ. The V end lost 1 base, the J end lost 4 bases, and 7 bases lay between the germline ends. The CDR3 totals 14 residues. The DNA of the CDR3 is TGTGCCAGCAGCCAAGTTACAGATAATGAAAAACTGTTTTTT. Translated, it gives CASSQVTDNEKLFF.

Remarks on this clonotype: The junction departs from germline at one end; a sequencing error may be responsible. This chain uses TRBV11-3 with TRBJ2-2, with 9 bases fitting TRBD2. The CDR3 consists of 16 residues. CDR1 and CDR2 from the germline V gene are SGHNT and YENEEA. For the CDR3, the DNA is TGTACCAGCAGCGGCCGGGCGGTAGCGGGGGCCGGGAAGTTGTTTTTT. Amino acids: CTSSGRAVAGAGKLFF. Using reference TRBV11-3 and TRBJ2-2 for the parts outside the CDR3, the full variable domain is EAGVVQSPRYKIIEKKQPVAFWCNPISGHNTLYWYLQNLGQGPELLIRYENEEAVDDSQLPKDRFSAERLKGVDSTLKIQPAELGDSAVYLCTSSGRAVAGAGKLFFGEGSRLTVL.

This clonotype was detected once. The V gene is TRBV5-4, the J gene TRBJ2-1; 8 bases are a match to TRBD1. The CDR3 contains 17 residues. The J segment lost 3 bases and the V segment lost 3 bases, leaving 11 bases of the junction unmatched. The germline V gene has CDR1 SGHNT and CDR2 YYREEE (reference sequence). This CDR3 is CASSSLSPGGGYNEQFF. For the CDR3, the DNA is TGTGCCAGCAGCTCCCTATCCCCAGGGGGCGGCTACAATGAGCAGTTCTTC.

V and J are TRBV11-3 and TRBJ2-5; a possible D gene is TRBD2 (5 bases). Germline V gene lookup returns CDR1 SGHNT and CDR2 YENEEA. Trimming shortened V by 2 bases and J by 5 bases, and 18 bases separated the two germline ends. This CDR3 contains 16 residues. Written as DNA, the CDR3 is TGTGCCAGCAGCTTATGTGTGGGGAGACCAGCGGAGACCCAGTACTTC. It yields the protein CASSLCVGRPAETQYF.

Turning to this clonotype: One junction end disagrees with the germline gene, perhaps due to a read error. The rearrangement links TRBV11-2 to TRBJ2-3; TRBD2 agrees at 10 bases. The CDR3 covers 14 residues. The germline gives CDR1 SGHAT, CDR2 FQNNGV. The CDR3 DNA sequence: TGTGCTAGCAGCTTAGTAGCGGGGGGAGATACGCATTATTTT. This sequence encodes CASSLVAGGDTHYF.